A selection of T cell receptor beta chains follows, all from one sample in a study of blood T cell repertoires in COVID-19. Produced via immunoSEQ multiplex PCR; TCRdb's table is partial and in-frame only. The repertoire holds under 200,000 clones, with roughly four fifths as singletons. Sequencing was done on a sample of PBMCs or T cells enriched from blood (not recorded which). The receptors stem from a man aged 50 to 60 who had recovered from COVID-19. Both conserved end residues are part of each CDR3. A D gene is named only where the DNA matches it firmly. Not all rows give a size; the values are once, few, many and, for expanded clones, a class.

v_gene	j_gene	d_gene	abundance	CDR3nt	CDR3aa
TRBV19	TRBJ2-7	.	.	TGTGCCAGTAGTTCGCCGCCGGACAGCCCTCCCTACGAGCAGTACTTC	CASSSPPDSPPYEQYF
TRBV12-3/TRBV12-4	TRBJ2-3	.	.	TGTGCCAGCAGTTTAGGAGAGCGCGGGGAGTATTTT	CASSLGERGEYF
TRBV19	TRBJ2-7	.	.	TGTGCCAGTAATGCAGGGTCCTACGAGCAGTACTTC	CASNAGSYEQYF
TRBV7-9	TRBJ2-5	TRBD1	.	TGTGCCAGCATCGGGACAGGGGGCCAGAGAGAGACCCAGTACTTC	CASIGTGGQRETQYF
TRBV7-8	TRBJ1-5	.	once	TGTGCCAGCAGCTTAGCGAGTGGCAGGCAAAACAATCAGCCCCAGCATTTT	CASSLASGRQNNQPQHF
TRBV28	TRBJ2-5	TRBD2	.	TGTGCCAGCAGTTTCGTGAGCGGGGGGGCGATGGAGACCCAGTACTTC	CASSFVSGGAMETQYF
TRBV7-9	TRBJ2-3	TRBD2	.	TGTGCCAGCAGCTTAATCGGGAGGGGAGATACGCAGTATTTT	CASSLIGRGDTQYF
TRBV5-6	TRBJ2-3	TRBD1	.	TGTGCCAGCAGCTCTCCATACCGGGACAGCGGCACAGATACGCAGTATTTT	CASSSPYRDSGTDTQYF
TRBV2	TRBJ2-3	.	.	TGTGCCAGCAGGAGACTTTCAGATACGCAGTATTTT	CASRRLSDTQYF
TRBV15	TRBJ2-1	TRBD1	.	TGTGCCACCAGCAGATCTGCGGGACAGGGTACCGATGAGCAGTTCTTC	CATSRSAGQGTDEQFF
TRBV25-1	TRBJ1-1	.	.	TGTGCCAGCAGTGAAATCGGGACTGAAGCTTTCTTT	CASSEIGTEAFF
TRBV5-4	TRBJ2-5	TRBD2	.	TGTGCCAGCAGTCAAGACGGGGGGTCAGAGACCCAGTACTTC	CASSQDGGSETQYF
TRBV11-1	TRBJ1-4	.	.	TGTGCCAGCAGCCTCAGCAGCAGGGAAAGTGAAAAACTGTTTTTT	CASSLSSRESEKLFF
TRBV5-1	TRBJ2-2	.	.	TGCGCCAGCAGCTTGCCCCCCCCGGGGAACACCGGGGAGCTGTTTTTT	CASSLPPPGNTGELFF
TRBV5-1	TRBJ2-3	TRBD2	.	TGCGCCAGCAGCTTTGGGACTAGCGGTTTCACAGATACGCAGTATTTT	CASSFGTSGFTDTQYF
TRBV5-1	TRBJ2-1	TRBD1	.	TGCGCCAGCAGTCTGAGGGGACAGGGCTTCTACAATGAGCAGTTCTTC	CASSLRGQGFYNEQFF
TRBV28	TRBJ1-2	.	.	TGTGCCAGCAGCCCTTGGGCAGGGGGCTACACCTTC	CASSPWAGGYTF
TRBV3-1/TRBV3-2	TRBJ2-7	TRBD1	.	TGTGCCAGCAGCCAAGATAGACAGGGGGTAAGCTCCTACGAGCAGTACTTC	CASSQDRQGVSSYEQYF
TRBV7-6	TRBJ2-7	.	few	TGTGCCAGCAGCGCCACAGGGTATGGGGAGCAGTACTTC	CASSATGYGEQYF
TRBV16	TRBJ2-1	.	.	TGTGCCAGCAGCCTGGGCGGGTACTACAATGAGCAGTTCTTC	CASSLGGYYNEQFF
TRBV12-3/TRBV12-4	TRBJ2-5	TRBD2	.	TGTGCCAGCAGCGTTAGCGGGGTAGAGACCCAGTACTTC	CASSVSGVETQYF
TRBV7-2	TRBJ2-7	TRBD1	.	TGTGCCAGCAGCTTAGCGACAGGGGGATTCTACGAGCAGTACTTC	CASSLATGGFYEQYF
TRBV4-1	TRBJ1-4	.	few	TGCGCCAGCAGCATTACCGCAGGGGCCGGCAATGAAAAACTGTTTTTT	CASSITAGAGNEKLFF
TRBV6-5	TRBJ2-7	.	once	TGTGCCAGCAACCACGGCAGGGACTACGAGCAGTACTTC	CASNHGRDYEQYF
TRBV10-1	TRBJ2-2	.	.	TGCGCCAGCCCCCCGGGAGCCACCGGGGAGCTGTTTTTT	CASPPGATGELFF
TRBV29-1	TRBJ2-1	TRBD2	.	TGCAGCGTGCCGGCGGGAGTCGCGAGGGAGCAGTTCTTC	CSVPAGVAREQFF
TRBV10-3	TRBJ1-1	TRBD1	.	TGTGCCATCAGTGATTTAGGGACAGGGGGCGGGAACACTGAAGCTTTCTTT	CAISDLGTGGGNTEAFF
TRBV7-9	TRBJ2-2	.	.	TGTGCCAGCAGCCACACGCCCGGGGAGCTGTTTTTT	CASSHTPGELFF